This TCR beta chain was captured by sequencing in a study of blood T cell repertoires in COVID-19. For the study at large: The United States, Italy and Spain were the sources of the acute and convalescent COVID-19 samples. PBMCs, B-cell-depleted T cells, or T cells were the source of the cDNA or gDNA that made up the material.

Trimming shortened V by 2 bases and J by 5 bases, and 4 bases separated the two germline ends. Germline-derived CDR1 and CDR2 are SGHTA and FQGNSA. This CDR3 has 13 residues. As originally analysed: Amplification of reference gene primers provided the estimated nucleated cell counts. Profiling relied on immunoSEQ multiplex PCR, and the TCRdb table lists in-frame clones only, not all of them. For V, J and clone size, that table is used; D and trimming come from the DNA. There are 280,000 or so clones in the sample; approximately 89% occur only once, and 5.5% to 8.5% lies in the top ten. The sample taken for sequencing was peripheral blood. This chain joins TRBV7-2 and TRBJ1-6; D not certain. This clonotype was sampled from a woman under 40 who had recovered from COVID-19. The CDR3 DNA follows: TGTGCCAGCAGCTTACAGAATAATTCACCCCTCCACTTT. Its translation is CASSLQNNSPLHF.